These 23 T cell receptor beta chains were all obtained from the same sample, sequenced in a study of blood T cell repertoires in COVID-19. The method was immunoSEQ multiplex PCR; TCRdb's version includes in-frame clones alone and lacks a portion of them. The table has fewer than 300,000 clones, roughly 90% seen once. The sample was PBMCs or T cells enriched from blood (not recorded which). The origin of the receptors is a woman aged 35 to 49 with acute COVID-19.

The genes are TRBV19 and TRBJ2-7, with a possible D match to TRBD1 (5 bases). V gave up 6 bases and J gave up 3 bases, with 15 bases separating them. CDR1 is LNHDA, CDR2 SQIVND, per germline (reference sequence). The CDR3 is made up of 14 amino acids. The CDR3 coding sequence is TGTGCCAGTAGCCCAGATAACGACAGCTACGAGCAGTACTTC. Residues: CASSPDNDSYEQYF. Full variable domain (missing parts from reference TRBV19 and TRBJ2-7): DGGITQSPKYLFRKEGQNVTLSCEQNLNHDAMYWYRQDPGQGLRLIYYSQIVNDFQKGDIAEGYSVSREKKESFPLTVTSAQKNPTAFYLCASSPDNDSYEQYFGPGTRLTVT.

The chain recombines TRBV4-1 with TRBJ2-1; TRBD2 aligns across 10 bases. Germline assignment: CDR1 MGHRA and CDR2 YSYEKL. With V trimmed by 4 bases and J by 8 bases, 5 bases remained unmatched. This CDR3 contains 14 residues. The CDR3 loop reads CASSLSGGAYEQFF. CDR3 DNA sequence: TGCGCCAGCAGCCTCAGCGGGGGGGCCTATGAGCAGTTCTTC.

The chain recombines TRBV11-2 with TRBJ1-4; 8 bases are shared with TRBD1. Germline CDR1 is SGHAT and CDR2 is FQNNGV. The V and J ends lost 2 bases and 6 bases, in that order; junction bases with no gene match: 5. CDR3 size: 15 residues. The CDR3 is CASSLTGGGYEKLFF. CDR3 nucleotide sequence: TGTGCCAGCAGCTTAACAGGGGGAGGGTATGAAAAACTGTTTTTT.

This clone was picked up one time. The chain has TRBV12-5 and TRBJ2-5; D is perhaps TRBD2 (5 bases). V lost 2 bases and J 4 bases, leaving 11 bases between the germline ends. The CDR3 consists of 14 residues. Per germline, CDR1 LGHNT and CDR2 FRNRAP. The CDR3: CASGLSPTRETQYF. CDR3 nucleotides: TGTGCTAGTGGTTTGTCACCTACTAGAGAGACCCAGTACTTC. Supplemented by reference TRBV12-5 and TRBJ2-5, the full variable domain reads DARVTQTPRHKVTEMGQEVTMRCQPILGHNTVFWYRQTMMQGLELLAYFRNRAPLDDSGMPKDRFSAEMPDATLATLKIQPSEPRDSAVYFCASGLSPTRETQYFGPGTRLLVL.

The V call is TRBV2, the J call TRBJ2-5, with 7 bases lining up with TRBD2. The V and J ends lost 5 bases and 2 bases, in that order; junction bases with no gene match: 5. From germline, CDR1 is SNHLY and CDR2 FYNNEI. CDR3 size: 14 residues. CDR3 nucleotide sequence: TGTGCCAGCAGTTTTACTAGCGCACAAGAGACCCAGTACTTC. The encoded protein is CASSFTSAQETQYF.

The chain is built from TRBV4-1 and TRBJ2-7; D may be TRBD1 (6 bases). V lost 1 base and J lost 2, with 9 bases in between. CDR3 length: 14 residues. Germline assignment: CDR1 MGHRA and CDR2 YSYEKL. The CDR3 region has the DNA TGCGCCAGCAGCCAAGTTGGGACAACCTACGAGCAGTACTTC. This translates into CASSQVGTTYEQYF.

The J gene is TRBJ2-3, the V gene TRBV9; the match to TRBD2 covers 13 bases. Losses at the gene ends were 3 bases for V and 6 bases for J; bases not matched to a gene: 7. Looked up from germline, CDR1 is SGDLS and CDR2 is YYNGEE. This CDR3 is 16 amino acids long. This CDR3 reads CASSGTSGGGKDTQYF. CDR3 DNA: TGTGCCAGCAGCGGAACTAGCGGGGGGGGAAAGGATACGCAGTATTTT.

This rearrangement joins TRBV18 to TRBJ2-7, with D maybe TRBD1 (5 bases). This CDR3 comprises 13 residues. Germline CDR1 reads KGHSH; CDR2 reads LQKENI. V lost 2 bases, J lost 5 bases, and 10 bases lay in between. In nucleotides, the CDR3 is TGTGCCAGCTCACCAAGGACGACAGACGAGCAGTACTTC. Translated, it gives CASSPRTTDEQYF.

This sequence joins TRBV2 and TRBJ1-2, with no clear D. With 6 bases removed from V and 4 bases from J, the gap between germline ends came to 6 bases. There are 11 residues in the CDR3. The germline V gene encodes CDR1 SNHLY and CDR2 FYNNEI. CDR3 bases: TGTGCCAGCAGAAACTCCTATGGCTACACCTTC. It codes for CASRNSYGYTF.

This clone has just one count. The CDR3: CASSKGLAFPGELFF. As DNA, the CDR3 is TGTGCCAGCAGCAAGGGACTAGCCTTCCCCGGGGAGCTGTTTTTT. The genes are TRBV7-2 and TRBJ2-2; 9 bases fit TRBD2. CDR1 is SGHTA and CDR2 is FQGNSA in the germline V gene. CDR3 size: 15 residues. V was pared by 5 bases and J by 6 bases, with 7 bases of the junction left unmatched. The full variable domain, in which reference TRBV7-2 and TRBJ2-2 provide the parts outside the CDR3, is GAGVSQSPSNKVTEKGKDVELRCDPISGHTALYWYRQSLGQGLEFLIYFQGNSAPDKSGLPSDRFSAERTGGSVSTLTIQRTQQEDSAVYLCASSKGLAFPGELFFGEGSRLTVL.

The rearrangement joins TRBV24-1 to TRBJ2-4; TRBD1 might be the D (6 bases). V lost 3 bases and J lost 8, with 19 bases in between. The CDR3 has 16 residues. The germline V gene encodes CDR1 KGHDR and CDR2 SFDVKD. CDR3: CATSDGGTGKGDIQYF. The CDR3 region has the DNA TGTGCCACCAGTGATGGGGGAACAGGAAAGGGGGACATTCAGTACTTC.

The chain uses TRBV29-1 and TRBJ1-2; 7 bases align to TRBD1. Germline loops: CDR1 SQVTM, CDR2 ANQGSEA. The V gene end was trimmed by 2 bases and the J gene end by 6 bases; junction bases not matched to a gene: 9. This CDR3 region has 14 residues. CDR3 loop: CSVELDRDQNGYTF. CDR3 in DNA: TGCAGCGTTGAACTTGACAGGGATCAAAATGGCTACACCTTC.

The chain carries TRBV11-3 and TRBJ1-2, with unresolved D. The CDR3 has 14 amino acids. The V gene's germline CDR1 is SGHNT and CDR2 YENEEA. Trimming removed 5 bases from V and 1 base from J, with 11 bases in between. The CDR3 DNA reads TGTGCCAGCAGCCCCACAACAGTTAACTATGGCTACACCTTC. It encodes CASSPTTVNYGYTF.

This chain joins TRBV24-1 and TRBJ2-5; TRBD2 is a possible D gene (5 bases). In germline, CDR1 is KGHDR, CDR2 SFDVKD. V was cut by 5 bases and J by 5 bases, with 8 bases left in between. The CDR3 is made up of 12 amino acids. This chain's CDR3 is CATSGPGETQYF. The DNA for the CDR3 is TGTGCCACCAGTGGACCGGGGGAGACCCAGTACTTC.

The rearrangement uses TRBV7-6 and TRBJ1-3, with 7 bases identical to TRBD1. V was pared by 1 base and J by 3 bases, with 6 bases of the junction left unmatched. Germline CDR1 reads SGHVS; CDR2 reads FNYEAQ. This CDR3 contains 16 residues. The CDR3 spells CASSLETGTFGNTIYF. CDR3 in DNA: TGTGCCAGCAGCTTAGAGACAGGGACGTTTGGAAACACCATATATTTT.

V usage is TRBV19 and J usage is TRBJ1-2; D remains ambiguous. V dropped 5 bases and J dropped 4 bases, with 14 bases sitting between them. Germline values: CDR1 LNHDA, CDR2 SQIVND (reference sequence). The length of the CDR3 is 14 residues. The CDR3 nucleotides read TGTGCCAGTAGTTCTATTGGTTCCCTCTATGGCTACACCTTC. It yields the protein CASSSIGSLYGYTF.

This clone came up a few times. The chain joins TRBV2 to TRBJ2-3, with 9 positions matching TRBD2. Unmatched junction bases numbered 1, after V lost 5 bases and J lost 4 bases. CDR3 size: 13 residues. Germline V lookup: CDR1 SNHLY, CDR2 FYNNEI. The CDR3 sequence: CASSSGGSDTQYF. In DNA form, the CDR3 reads TGTGCCAGCAGTAGCGGGGGGTCAGATACGCAGTATTTT.

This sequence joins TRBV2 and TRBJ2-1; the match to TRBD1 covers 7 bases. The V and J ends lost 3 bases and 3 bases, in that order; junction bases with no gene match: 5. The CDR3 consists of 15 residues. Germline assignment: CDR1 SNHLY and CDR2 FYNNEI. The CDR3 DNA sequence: TGTGCCAGCAGTGAGGTCAGGGGGAACTACAATGAGCAGTTCTTC. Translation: CASSEVRGNYNEQFF.

CDR3 DNA: TGTGCCAGTAGTATCCCGTCTAGCGGGGGCCAGCGGGAGACCCAGTACTTC. Its translation: CASSIPSSGGQRETQYF. The genes are TRBV19 and TRBJ2-5; TRBD2 aligns across 10 bases. The V segment lost 3 bases and the J segment 5 bases; nucleotides outside the gene matches: 12. The germline V gene encodes CDR1 LNHDA and CDR2 SQIVND (reference sequence). This CDR3 comprises 17 residues.

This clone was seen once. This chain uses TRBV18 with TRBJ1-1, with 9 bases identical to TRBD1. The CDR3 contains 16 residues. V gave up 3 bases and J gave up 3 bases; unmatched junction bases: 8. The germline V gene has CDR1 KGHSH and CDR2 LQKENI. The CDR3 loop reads CASSPPSQGADTEAFF. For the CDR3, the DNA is TGTGCCAGCTCACCCCCGTCACAGGGGGCAGACACTGAAGCTTTCTTT. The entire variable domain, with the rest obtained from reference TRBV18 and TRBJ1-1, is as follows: NAGVMQNPRHLVRRRGQEARLRCSPMKGHSHVYWYRQLPEEGLKFMVYLQKENIIDESGMPKERFSAEFPKEGPSILRIQQVVRGDSAAYFCASSPPSQGADTEAFFGQGTRLTVV.

CDR3 in DNA: TGTGCCAGCAGTTCTCTAGCGGGAGGGCACAATGAGCAGTTCTTC. It translates to CASSSLAGGHNEQFF. The genes are TRBV6-5 and TRBJ2-1, with TRBD2 matching over 12 bases. Germline values: CDR1 MNHEY, CDR2 SVGAGI. The CDR3 length is 15 residues. With 4 bases clipped from V and 5 bases from J, the junction kept 3 bases outside the gene matches.

The CDR3 DNA is TGTGCCAGCAGCTTAGGGCCCTCCACTGAAGCTTTCTTT. Amino acids: CASSLGPSTEAFF. The chain combines TRBV11-2 with TRBJ1-1; D not certain. CDR3 size: 13 residues. V lost 1 base and J lost 4, with 7 bases in between. Per germline, CDR1 SGHAT and CDR2 FQNNGV.

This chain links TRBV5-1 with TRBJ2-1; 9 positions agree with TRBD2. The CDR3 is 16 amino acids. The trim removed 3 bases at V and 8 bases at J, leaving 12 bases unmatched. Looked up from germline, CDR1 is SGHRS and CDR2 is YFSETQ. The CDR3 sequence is CASSYLAGGPRDEQFF. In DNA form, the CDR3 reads TGCGCCAGCAGCTACTTGGCGGGAGGGCCCAGGGATGAGCAGTTCTTC.